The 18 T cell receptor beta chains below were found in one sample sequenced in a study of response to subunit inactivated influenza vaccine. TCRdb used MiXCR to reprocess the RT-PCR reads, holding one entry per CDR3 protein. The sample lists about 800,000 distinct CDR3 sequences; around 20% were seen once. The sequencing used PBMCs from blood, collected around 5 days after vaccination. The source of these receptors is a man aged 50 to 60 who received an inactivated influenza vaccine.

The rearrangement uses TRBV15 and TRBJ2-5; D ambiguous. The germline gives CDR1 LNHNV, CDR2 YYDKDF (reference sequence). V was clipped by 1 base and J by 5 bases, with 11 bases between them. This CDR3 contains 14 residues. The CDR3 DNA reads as TGTGCCACCAGCAGAGTCTCCCGGGCGGAGACCCAGTACTTC. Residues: CATSRVSRAETQYF.

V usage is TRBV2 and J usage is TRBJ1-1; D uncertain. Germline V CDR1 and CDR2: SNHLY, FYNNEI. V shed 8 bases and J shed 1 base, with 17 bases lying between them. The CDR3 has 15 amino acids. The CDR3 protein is CASFYDPRENTEAFF. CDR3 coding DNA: TGTGCCAGCTTCTACGACCCTCGAGAGAACACTGAAGCTTTCTTT.

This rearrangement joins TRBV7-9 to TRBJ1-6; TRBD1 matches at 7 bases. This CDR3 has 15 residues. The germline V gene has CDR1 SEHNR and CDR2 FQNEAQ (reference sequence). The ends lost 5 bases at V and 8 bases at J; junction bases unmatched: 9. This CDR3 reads CASSRPTGRDSPLHF. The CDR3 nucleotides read TGTGCCAGCAGCCGACCGACAGGGCGCGATTCACCCCTCCACTTT.

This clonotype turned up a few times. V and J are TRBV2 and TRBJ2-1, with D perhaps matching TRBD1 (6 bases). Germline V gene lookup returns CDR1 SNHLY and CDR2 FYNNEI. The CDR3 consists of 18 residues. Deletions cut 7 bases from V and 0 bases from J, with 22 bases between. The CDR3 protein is CASKYRDTFFSSYNEQFF. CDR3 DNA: TGTGCCAGCAAGTACCGGGACACCTTTTTTAGCTCCTACAATGAGCAGTTCTTC.

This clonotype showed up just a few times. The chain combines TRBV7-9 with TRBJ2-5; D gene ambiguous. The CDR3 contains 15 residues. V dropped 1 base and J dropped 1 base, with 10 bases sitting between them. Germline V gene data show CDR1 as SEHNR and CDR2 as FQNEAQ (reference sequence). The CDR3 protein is CASSLGIPAQETQYF. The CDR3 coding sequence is TGTGCCAGCAGCTTAGGAATCCCGGCCCAAGAGACCCAGTACTTC.

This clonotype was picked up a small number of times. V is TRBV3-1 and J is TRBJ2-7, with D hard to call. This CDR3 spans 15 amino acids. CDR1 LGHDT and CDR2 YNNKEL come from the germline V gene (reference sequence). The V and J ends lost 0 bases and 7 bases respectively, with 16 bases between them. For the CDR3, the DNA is TGTGCCAGCAGCCAAGAGCCTGTCATGACGGAAGAGCAGTACTTC. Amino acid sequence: CASSQEPVMTEEQYF.

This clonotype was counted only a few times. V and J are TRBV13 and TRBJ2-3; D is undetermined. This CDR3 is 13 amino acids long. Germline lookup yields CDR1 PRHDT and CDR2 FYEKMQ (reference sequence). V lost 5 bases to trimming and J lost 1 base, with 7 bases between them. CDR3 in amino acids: CASSRAGTDTQYF. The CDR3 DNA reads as TGTGCCAGCAGCCGCGCGGGCACAGATACGCAGTATTTT.

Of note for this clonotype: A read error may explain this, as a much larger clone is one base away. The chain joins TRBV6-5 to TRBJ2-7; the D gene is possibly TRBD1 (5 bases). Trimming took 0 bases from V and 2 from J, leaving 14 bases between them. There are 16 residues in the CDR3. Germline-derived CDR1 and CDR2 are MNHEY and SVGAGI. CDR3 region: CASSYSIVQGTYEQYF. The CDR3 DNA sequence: TGTGCCAGCAGTTACTCGATAGTGCAGGGCACCTACGAGCAGTACTTC.

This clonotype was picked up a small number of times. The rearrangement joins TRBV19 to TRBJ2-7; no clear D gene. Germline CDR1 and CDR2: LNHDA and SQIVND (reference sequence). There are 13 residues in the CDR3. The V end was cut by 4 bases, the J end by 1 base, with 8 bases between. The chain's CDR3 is CASSTAWSYEQYF. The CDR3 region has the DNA TGTGCCAGTAGTACCGCCTGGTCCTACGAGCAGTACTTC.

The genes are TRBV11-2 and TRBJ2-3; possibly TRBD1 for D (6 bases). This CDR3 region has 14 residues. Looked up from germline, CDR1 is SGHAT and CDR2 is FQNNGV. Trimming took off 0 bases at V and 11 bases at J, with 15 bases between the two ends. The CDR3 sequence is CASSLETGLRGQYF. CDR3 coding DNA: TGTGCCAGCAGCTTAGAAACAGGGTTAAGGGGGCAGTATTTT.

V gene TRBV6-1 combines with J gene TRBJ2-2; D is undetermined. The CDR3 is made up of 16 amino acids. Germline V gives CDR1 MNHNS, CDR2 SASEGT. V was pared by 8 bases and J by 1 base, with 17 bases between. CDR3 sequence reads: CASGRWPGVNTGELFF. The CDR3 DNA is TGTGCCAGCGGCCGTTGGCCAGGTGTGAACACCGGGGAGCTGTTTTTT.

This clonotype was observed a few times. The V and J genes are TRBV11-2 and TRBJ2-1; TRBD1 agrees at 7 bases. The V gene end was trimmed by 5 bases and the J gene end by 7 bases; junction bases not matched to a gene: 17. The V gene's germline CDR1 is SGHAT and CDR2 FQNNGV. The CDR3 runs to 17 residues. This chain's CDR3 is CASSPQGVAIYGNEQFF. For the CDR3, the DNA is TGTGCCAGCAGCCCTCAGGGGGTAGCAATATACGGGAATGAGCAGTTCTTC.

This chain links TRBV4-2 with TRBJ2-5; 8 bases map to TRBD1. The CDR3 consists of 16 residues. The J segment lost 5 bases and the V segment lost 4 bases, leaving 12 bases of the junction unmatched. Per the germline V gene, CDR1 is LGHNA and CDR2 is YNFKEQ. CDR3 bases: TGTGCCAGCAGCCCCGGGTCCGGCAGGGGGCTTGAGACCCAGTACTTC. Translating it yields CASSPGSGRGLETQYF.

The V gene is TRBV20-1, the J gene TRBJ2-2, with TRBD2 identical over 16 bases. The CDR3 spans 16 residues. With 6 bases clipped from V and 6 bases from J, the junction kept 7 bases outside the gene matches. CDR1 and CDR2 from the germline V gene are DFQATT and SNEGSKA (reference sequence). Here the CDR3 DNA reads TGCAGTGCCCAGGGACTAGCGGGGGGGCCTCCCGGGGAGCTGTTTTTT. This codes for CSAQGLAGGPPGELFF.

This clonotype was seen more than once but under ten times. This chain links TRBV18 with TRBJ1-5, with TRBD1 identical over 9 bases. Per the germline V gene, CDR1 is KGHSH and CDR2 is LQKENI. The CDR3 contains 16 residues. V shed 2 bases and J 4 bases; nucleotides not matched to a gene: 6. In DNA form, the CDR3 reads TGTGCCAGCTCACCAAGGTTAGGACAGGGGAATCAGCCCCAGCATTTT. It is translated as CASSPRLGQGNQPQHF. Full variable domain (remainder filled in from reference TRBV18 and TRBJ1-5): NAGVMQNPRHLVRRRGQEARLRCSPMKGHSHVYWYRQLPEEGLKFMVYLQKENIIDESGMPKERFSAEFPKEGPSILRIQQVVRGDSAAYFCASSPRLGQGNQPQHFGDGTRLSIL.

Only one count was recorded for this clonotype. The CDR3 bases are TGTGCCAGCAGCCGAGGACCAGCGGGGGCCTCCTACAATGAGCAGTTCTTC. It codes for CASSRGPAGASYNEQFF. The chain recombines TRBV12-3 or TRBV12-4 with TRBJ2-1; 8 positions match TRBD2. Trimming removed 6 bases from V and 0 bases from J; junction bases left unmatched: 10. This CDR3 has 17 residues.

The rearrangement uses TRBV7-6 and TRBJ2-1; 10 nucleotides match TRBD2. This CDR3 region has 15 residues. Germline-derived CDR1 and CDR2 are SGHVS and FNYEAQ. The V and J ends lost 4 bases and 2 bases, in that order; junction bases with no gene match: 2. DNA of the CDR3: TGTGCCAGCAGCTCACTAGCGGGAACCTACAATGAGCAGTTCTTC. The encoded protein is CASSSLAGTYNEQFF.

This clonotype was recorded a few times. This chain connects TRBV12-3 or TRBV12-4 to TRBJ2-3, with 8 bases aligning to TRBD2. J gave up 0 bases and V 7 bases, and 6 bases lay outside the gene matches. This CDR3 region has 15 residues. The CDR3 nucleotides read TGTGCCAGCACCCGGGGGGGCGTTAGCACAGATACGCAGTATTTT. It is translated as CASTRGGVSTDTQYF.